These 25 T cell receptor beta chains were all obtained from the same sample, sequenced in a study of Ad26.COV2.S vaccination and SARS-CoV-2 variants. Indicated treatment: some 20 received Ad26.COV2.S at low or high dose, single or two shots; several received placebo; per-sample allocation not given. Specimen acquisition occurred on day 63 following the initial vaccine or placebo injection. Method: immunoSEQ multiplex PCR; TCRdb's copy keeps in-frame clones and lacks some. The table lists 380,000 or so clones, about 87% of them singletons. Sequenced here: peripheral blood, sampled in a trial of Ad26.COV2.S vaccine versus placebo. The receptors shown here come from a person aged 18-60 years who received the Ad26.COV2.S COVID-19 vaccine or a placebo.

The rearrangement uses TRBV4-3 and TRBJ1-5; D unclear. Trimming cost V 0 bases and J 7 bases, with 13 bases left between them. Germline lookup yields CDR1 LGHNA and CDR2 YSLEER. The CDR3 contains 15 residues. The CDR3 here is CASSQDLAGGQPQHF. The CDR3, as DNA: TGCGCCAGCAGCCAAGATTTAGCGGGAGGGCAGCCCCAGCATTTT.

The CDR3: CAISGLGDNEQFF. CDR3 bases: TGTGCCATCAGTGGATTAGGTGACAATGAGCAGTTCTTC. V usage is TRBV10-3 and J usage is TRBJ2-1; D call uncertain. V lost 4 bases and J lost 5, with 9 bases in between. This CDR3 contains 13 residues. Germline loops: CDR1 ENHRY, CDR2 SYGVKD.

This chain uses TRBV28 with TRBJ2-7; a weak D match, TRBD2 (6 bases). The CDR3 extends over 14 amino acids. Germline lookup yields CDR1 MDHEN and CDR2 SYDVKM. V was clipped by 7 bases and J by 1 base, with 14 bases between them. The CDR3 DNA is TGTGCCAGCATTCTCGGGACTTCATCCTACGAGCAGTACTTC. It yields the protein CASILGTSSYEQYF.

The chain joins TRBV2 to TRBJ1-3; unclear D gene. CDR3 length: 14 residues. Per the germline V gene, CDR1 is SNHLY and CDR2 is FYNNEI. V was trimmed by 6 bases and J by 3 bases, leaving 12 bases between them. DNA of the CDR3: TGTGCCAGCAGGAAGGCGGAAGTTGGAAACACCATATATTTT. Its translation is CASRKAEVGNTIYF. Based on the CDR3 plus reference TRBV2 and TRBJ1-3, the full variable domain is EPEVTQTPSHQVTQMGQEVILRCVPISNHLYFYWYRQILGQKVEFLVSFYNNEISEKSEIFDDQFSVERPDGSNFTLKIRSTKLEDSAMYFCASRKAEVGNTIYFGEGSWLTVV.

Points on this clone: Other DNA variants within this sample encode the same CDR3. The rearrangement links TRBV7-2 to TRBJ2-7, with 10 positions matching TRBD1. In germline, CDR1 is SGHTA, CDR2 FQGNSA. Germline trimming cut 2 bases from V and 2 bases from J; bases unmatched to any gene: 3. The CDR3 spans 15 residues. CDR3 nucleotide sequence: TGTGCCAGCAGCTTACGGGACAGGGGACCCTACGAGCAGTACTTC. This sequence encodes CASSLRDRGPYEQYF.

The chain is built from TRBV7-3 and TRBJ2-7; D is uncertain. The CDR3 covers 13 residues. Germline loops: CDR1 SGHTA, CDR2 FQGTGA. The V and J ends lost 5 bases and 0 bases respectively, with 8 bases between them. As DNA, the CDR3 is TGTGCCAGCAGCATGCACAGCTCCTACGAGCAGTACTTC. Protein sequence: CASSMHSSYEQYF.

V gene TRBV4-2 combines with J gene TRBJ2-5; TRBD1 agrees at 8 bases. With V trimmed by 4 bases and J by 2 bases, 9 bases remained unmatched. The CDR3 contains 16 residues. Germline CDR1 reads LGHNA; CDR2 reads YNFKEQ. This chain's CDR3 is CASSRTGGVGQETQYF. The CDR3 nucleotides are TGTGCCAGCAGCCGTACAGGGGGAGTAGGGCAAGAGACCCAGTACTTC.

The chain links TRBV4-1 to TRBJ2-1; D may be TRBD2 (5 bases). Between the trimmed V and J ends, which lost 1 base and 6 bases, there was a span of 19 bases. The CDR3 sequence is 17 residues long. Germline loops: CDR1 MGHRA, CDR2 YSYEKL. The CDR3 DNA follows: TGCGCCAGCAGCCAAGGGGTCCTTAGGTTTCGGGGCAATGAGCAGTTCTTC. Residues: CASSQGVLRFRGNEQFF.

V gene TRBV20-1 combines with J gene TRBJ2-7; D gene uncertain. CDR1 is DFQATT and CDR2 is SNEGSKA in the germline V gene (reference sequence). The CDR3 has 13 residues. V dropped 3 bases and J dropped 3 bases, with 12 bases sitting between them. CDR3 amino acids: CSASLKLFYEQYF. CDR3 bases: TGCAGTGCTAGTCTAAAGCTATTCTACGAGCAGTACTTC.

The chain carries TRBV7-9 and TRBJ1-2; 7 nucleotides align to TRBD1. Germline values: CDR1 SEHNR, CDR2 FQNEAQ (reference sequence). This CDR3 is 14 amino acids long. The V gene end was trimmed by 5 bases and the J gene end by 6 bases; junction bases not matched to a gene: 9. As DNA, the CDR3 is TGTGCCAGCAGCCTTGAACAGGGGTTGAATGGCTACACCTTC. Its translation: CASSLEQGLNGYTF.

The chain joins TRBV28 to TRBJ2-5; D possibly corresponds to TRBD2 (5 bases). Between the trimmed V and J ends, which lost 6 bases and 2 bases, there was a span of 16 bases. CDR1 is MDHEN, CDR2 SYDVKM, per germline. The CDR3 has 15 residues. The CDR3 DNA reads TGTGCCAGCAGCTCCCTGGACGGGATACAAGAGACCCAGTACTTC. Its translation is CASSSLDGIQETQYF.

CDR3 in amino acids: CASRQGQGGNQPQHF. Written as DNA, the CDR3 is TGTGCCAGCAGACAGGGACAGGGAGGCAATCAGCCCCAGCATTTT. V usage is TRBV27 and J usage is TRBJ1-5, with 9 bases matching TRBD1. Germline CDR1 is MNHEY and CDR2 is SMNVEV (reference sequence). CDR3 length: 15 amino acids. V lost 6 bases and J lost 2; bases outside the gene matches: 5.

The rearrangement links TRBV28 to TRBJ1-1, with D uncertain. This CDR3 contains 19 residues. Between the trimmed V and J ends, which lost 7 bases and 1 base, there was a span of 28 bases. CDR1 is MDHEN, CDR2 SYDVKM, per germline. The CDR3 is CASTPSFGPRYSPNTEAFF. The DNA for the CDR3 is TGTGCCAGCACCCCTTCCTTTGGGCCGAGGTACTCTCCGAACACTGAAGCTTTCTTT.

In this sample, this clone turned up once. The genes are TRBV11-2 and TRBJ1-4, with no clear D. Trimming removed 0 bases at V and 11 bases at J, with 13 bases between. Germline loops: CDR1 SGHAT, CDR2 FQNNGV. This CDR3 has 14 amino acids. Written as DNA, the CDR3 is TGTGCCAGCAGCTTAGATCCAGACAAGGAGAAACTGTTTTTT. Protein sequence: CASSLDPDKEKLFF.

This chain connects TRBV30 to TRBJ1-1; maybe TRBD1 (6 bases). V lost 8 bases, J lost 0 bases, and 10 bases lay in between. The germline V gene encodes CDR1 GTSNPN and CDR2 SVGIG (reference sequence). The CDR3 has 12 residues. The CDR3 loop is CARDRMNTEAFF. CDR3 DNA sequence: TGTGCCAGAGACAGGATGAACACTGAAGCTTTCTTT. Drawing the rest from reference TRBV30 and TRBJ1-1, the complete variable domain is SQTIHQWPATLVQPVGSPLSLECTVEGTSNPNLYWYRQAAGRGLQLLFYSVGIGQISSEVPQNLSASRPQDRQFILSSKKLLLSDSGFYLCARDRMNTEAFFGQGTRLTVV.

This chain connects TRBV29-1 to TRBJ1-4; the match to TRBD1 covers 9 bases. V lost 5 bases, J lost 6 bases, and 7 bases stayed unmatched. The CDR3 has 14 residues. CDR1 is SQVTM and CDR2 is ANQGSEA in the germline V gene. CDR3 region: CSVPGTGNYEKLFF. The CDR3 DNA reads TGCAGCGTTCCCGGGACAGGGAATTATGAAAAACTGTTTTTT.

V gene TRBV6-5 combines with J gene TRBJ2-2; 10 bases are a match to TRBD2. The V gene's germline CDR1 is MNHEY and CDR2 SVGAGI. CDR3 length: 15 amino acids. After removal of 3 bases from V and 6 bases from J, the junction contained 4 bases not matched to a gene. The CDR3: CASSYSSGRAGELFF. The CDR3 DNA reads TGTGCCAGCAGTTATTCTAGCGGGAGAGCCGGGGAGCTGTTTTTT.

This chain links TRBV18 with TRBJ1-3; D is unclear. Germline values: CDR1 KGHSH, CDR2 LQKENI. Trimming took off 2 bases at V and 0 bases at J, with 14 bases between the two ends. The CDR3 extends over 17 amino acids. The CDR3 region is CASSPVEGHSSGNTIYF. The DNA of the CDR3 is TGTGCCAGCTCACCAGTGGAGGGTCACAGCTCTGGAAACACCATATATTTT.

The chain is built from TRBV11-2 and TRBJ1-6; D possibly corresponds to TRBD1 (6 bases). The CDR3 contains 16 residues. Looked up from germline, CDR1 is SGHAT and CDR2 is FQNNGV. The V gene lost 2 bases and the J gene lost 3 bases, with 11 bases spanning the gap. The CDR3 protein is CASSLRRTDYNSPLHF. Written as DNA, the CDR3 is TGTGCCAGCAGCTTAAGGAGGACAGACTATAATTCACCCCTCCACTTT.

In this sample, this clone turned up once. V and J are TRBV11-2 and TRBJ2-3, with a weak D call TRBD2 (6 bases). This CDR3 spans 15 amino acids. The germline gives CDR1 SGHAT, CDR2 FQNNGV. The germline V and J ends were trimmed by 3 bases and 1 base, with 11 bases remaining between them. CDR3 residues: CASSFSGTRTDTQYF. CDR3 sequence (DNA): TGTGCCAGCAGCTTTAGCGGAACCCGCACAGATACGCAGTATTTT.

The genes are TRBV5-4 and TRBJ2-2, with D possibly matching TRBD2 (6 bases). Trimming stripped 3 bases from V and 5 bases from J, with 8 bases between. The CDR3 is 13 residues long. Germline CDR1 and CDR2: SGHNT and YYREEE (reference sequence). CDR3 in DNA: TGTGCCAGCAGCTGGGGGAGGACCGGGGAGCTGTTTTTT. Its protein is CASSWGRTGELFF. Drawing the rest from reference TRBV5-4 and TRBJ2-2, the complete variable domain is ETGVTQSPTHLIKTRGQQVTLRCSSQSGHNTVSWYQQALGQGPQFIFQYYREEENGRGNFPPRFSGLQFPNYSSELNVNALELDDSALYLCASSWGRTGELFFGEGSRLTVL.

CDR3 nucleotides: TGTGCCAGCAGCCCTACGACCAGCTACACCTTC. This codes for CASSPTTSYTF. The chain joins TRBV7-2 to TRBJ1-2; D unresolved. Germline assignment: CDR1 SGHTA and CDR2 FQGNSA. CDR3 length: 11 amino acids. V was pared by 5 bases and J by 9 bases, with 10 bases between.

The genes are TRBV6-5 and TRBJ2-7; D tentatively reads TRBD1 or TRBD2 (5 bases each). This CDR3 has 14 residues. Germline-derived CDR1 and CDR2 are MNHEY and SVGAGI. V gave up 8 bases and J gave up 4 bases, with 18 bases separating them. In DNA, the CDR3 is TGTGCCAGCGGCCGAGGGACGGAAAATTACGAGCAGTACTTC. This encodes CASGRGTENYEQYF.

This sequence joins TRBV3-1 (or the pseudogene TRBV3-2) and TRBJ2-6; D gene ambiguous. The CDR3 runs to 15 residues. Deletions cut 5 bases from V and 1 base from J, with 9 bases between. Germline CDR1 is LGHDT and CDR2 is YNNKEL (reference sequence). The CDR3 DNA sequence: TGTGCCAGCAGCGCACGGACGTCTGGGGCCAACGTCCTGACTTTC. This sequence encodes CASSARTSGANVLTF.

This clone was observed many times. The genes are TRBV11-2 and TRBJ2-1, with 8 positions matching TRBD2. After removal of 4 bases from V and 3 bases from J, the junction contained 2 bases not matched to a gene. The CDR3 contains 14 residues. Germline CDR1 and CDR2: SGHAT and FQNNGV. The DNA for the CDR3 is TGTGCCAGCAGCTCCCTAGCGGGCTACAATGAGCAGTTCTTC. Amino acid sequence: CASSSLAGYNEQFF.